This entry lists 20 T cell receptor beta chains sequenced from one sample in a study of cytomegalovirus exposure and HLA in healthy donors. The study ran its PCR with 60 Vbeta and 13 Jbeta primers. Sequencing used immunoSEQ multiplex PCR; TCRdb keeps in-frame clones, though not all of them. The sample has 120,000 to 150,000 clones; about 80% are singletons. The sample was PBMCs. The receptors originated from a man in his forties in good health and CMV-seropositive.

The chain combines TRBV27 with TRBJ2-7; 11 bases align to TRBD2. CDR1 and CDR2 (germline): MNHEY, SMNVEV (reference sequence). The junction had 2 bases not matched to a gene; V was cut back by 2 bases and J by 2 bases. The CDR3 totals 15 residues. CDR3 sequence reads: CASSLIAGGPYEQYF. In DNA, the CDR3 is TGTGCCAGCAGTTTAATAGCGGGAGGGCCCTACGAGCAGTACTTC.

The rearrangement uses TRBV2 and TRBJ1-5; D is ambiguous. The CDR3 length is 13 residues. V lost 10 bases and J 3 bases, leaving 13 bases between the germline ends. CDR1 is SNHLY and CDR2 is FYNNEI in the germline V gene. CDR3 amino acids: CATNRDNNQPQHF. CDR3 DNA: TGTGCCACCAACCGGGATAACAATCAGCCCCAGCATTTT.

The chain employs TRBV6-5 and TRBJ1-2; 11 nucleotides match TRBD1. The germline V gene has CDR1 MNHEY and CDR2 SVGAGI. The CDR3 runs 14 residues. Losses at the gene ends were 4 bases for V and 8 bases for J; bases not matched to a gene: 6. In nucleotides, the CDR3 is TGTGCCAGCAGTTTGGACAGGGGGCAAGGAGGCTACACCTTC. This codes for CASSLDRGQGGYTF.

The chain carries TRBV23-1 and TRBJ2-5; 16 bases match TRBD2. TRBV23-1 is an ORF, with its function uncertain. The CDR3 has 18 amino acids. J lost 5 bases, V lost 2 bases, and 8 bases had no gene match. This chain's CDR3 is CASSQPGTSGREGETQYF. For the CDR3, the DNA is TGCGCCAGCAGTCAACCCGGGACTAGCGGGAGGGAAGGGGAGACCCAGTACTTC.

V usage is TRBV30 and J usage is TRBJ2-3, with 8 bases matching TRBD2. The CDR3 runs 16 residues. Germline CDR1 is GTSNPN and CDR2 is SVGIG (reference sequence). V lost 1 base and J lost 1; bases outside the gene matches: 7. CDR3 DNA sequence: TGTGCCTGGAGTGAGTGGCTAGCGGGCCGCACAGATACGCAGTATTTT. Its translation: CAWSEWLAGRTDTQYF.

The chain has TRBV29-1 and TRBJ1-2; 8 bases agree with TRBD1. This CDR3 comprises 15 residues. CDR1 is SQVTM, CDR2 ANQGSEA, per germline. The ends lost 4 bases at V and 7 bases at J; junction bases unmatched: 14. The CDR3 nucleotides read TGCAGCGTTGCTCCGACAGGGGCCCTAACAATTGGCTACACCTTC. The encoded protein is CSVAPTGALTIGYTF.

The rearrangement uses TRBV30 and TRBJ2-1, with 9 bases aligning to TRBD2. The V segment lost 0 bases and the J segment 4 bases; nucleotides outside the gene matches: 4. The CDR3 runs 15 residues. From germline, CDR1 is GTSNPN and CDR2 SVGIG (reference sequence). For the CDR3, the DNA is TGTGCCTGGAGTGTACGGCGGGGGGGTTACAATGAGCAGTTCTTC. Translated, it gives CAWSVRRGGYNEQFF.

The chain carries TRBV12-5 and TRBJ2-5; 9 nucleotides match TRBD2. CDR1 and CDR2 from the germline V gene are LGHNT and FRNRAP. The ends lost 1 base at V and 2 bases at J; junction bases unmatched: 5. This CDR3 has 16 residues. CDR3 DNA sequence: TGTGCTAGTGGTTTGGACAGACTAGCGGTACAAGAGACCCAGTACTTC. Translated: CASGLDRLAVQETQYF.

The CDR3 DNA reads as TGTGCCAGCAGCTCTGGACAAGGGACAGGCTCCTACGAGCAGTACTTC. Translation gives CASSSGQGTGSYEQYF. The chain couples TRBV5-6 to TRBJ2-7; 8 bases line up with TRBD1. This CDR3 comprises 16 residues. Looked up from germline, CDR1 is SGHDT and CDR2 is YYEEEE. Unmatched junction bases numbered 8, after V lost 3 bases and J lost 0 bases.

The chain combines TRBV4-3 with TRBJ2-1; 13 nucleotides match TRBD2. Germline-derived CDR1 and CDR2 are LGHNA and YSLEER. This CDR3 spans 16 amino acids. V shed 2 bases and J 8 bases; nucleotides not matched to a gene: 6. The CDR3 DNA sequence: TGCGCCAGCAGCCAAAACGGACTAGCGGGGGTTTATGAGCAGTTCTTC. Protein sequence: CASSQNGLAGVYEQFF.

The chain employs TRBV9 and TRBJ2-5, with 8 bases identical to TRBD1. The germline V gene encodes CDR1 SGDLS and CDR2 YYNGEE. The V segment lost 3 bases and the J segment 2 bases; nucleotides outside the gene matches: 3. CDR3 length equals 14 residues. The CDR3 here is CASSGQGTQETQYF. The CDR3 region has the DNA TGTGCCAGCAGCGGACAGGGGACGCAAGAGACCCAGTACTTC.

The chain has TRBV27 and TRBJ2-1, with 8 bases lining up with TRBD2. The germline gives CDR1 MNHEY, CDR2 SMNVEV (reference sequence). V was pared by 7 bases and J by 3 bases, with 11 bases of the junction left unmatched. CDR3 length: 16 residues. CDR3 coding DNA: TGTGCCAGCACTCCCGCCCCGGGACTAGTCTACAATGAGCAGTTCTTC. It translates to CASTPAPGLVYNEQFF.

The V call is TRBV6-5, the J call TRBJ2-1; 13 bases are a match to TRBD2. V shed 6 bases and J 7 bases; nucleotides not matched to a gene: 9. This CDR3 has 16 amino acids. Germline loops: CDR1 MNHEY, CDR2 SVGAGI. The CDR3 reads CASRYGLAGVYNEQFF. The DNA for the CDR3 is TGTGCCAGCAGGTACGGACTAGCGGGAGTGTATAATGAGCAGTTCTTC.

This clone is a singleton in its sample. The genes are TRBV12-5 and TRBJ1-5; TRBD1 aligns across 11 bases. The V gene end was trimmed by 6 bases and the J gene end by 4 bases; junction bases not matched to a gene: 5. Germline assignment: CDR1 LGHNT and CDR2 FRNRAP. The CDR3 loop spans 15 amino acids. CDR3 protein: CASGRTGGRNQPQHF. The CDR3 DNA follows: TGTGCTAGTGGCCGGACAGGGGGCAGGAATCAGCCCCAGCATTTT. Variable domain in full (rest from reference TRBV12-5 and TRBJ1-5): DARVTQTPRHKVTEMGQEVTMRCQPILGHNTVFWYRQTMMQGLELLAYFRNRAPLDDSGMPKDRFSAEMPDATLATLKIQPSEPRDSAVYFCASGRTGGRNQPQHFGDGTRLSIL.

There are a few counts of this clone. The same CDR3 is also encoded by other DNA sequences in this sample. V is TRBV5-6 and J is TRBJ2-6; D unresolved. CDR1 SGHDT and CDR2 YYEEEE come from the germline V gene. Trimming left V 0 bases short and J 0 bases short, with 4 bases between. This CDR3 region has 15 residues. CDR3 protein: CASSLGVSGANVLTF. CDR3 bases: TGTGCCAGCAGCTTGGGAGTCTCTGGGGCCAACGTCCTGACTTTC. Supplemented by reference TRBV5-6 and TRBJ2-6, the full variable domain reads DAGVTQSPTHLIKTRGQQVTLRCSPKSGHDTVSWYQQALGQGPQFIFQYYEEEERQRGNFPDRFSGHQFPNYSSELNVNALLLGDSALYLCASSLGVSGANVLTFGAGSRLTVL.

The chain combines TRBV21-1 with TRBJ2-1; no DNA check was done on the table's D call, TRBD2. TRBV21-1 is assigned pseudogene status. This CDR3 contains 19 residues. The CDR3 DNA sequence: TGTGCCAGCAGCAAAGCGACAGGCGGGGGTCTGGGATATGGGAATGAGCAGTTCTTC. The encoded protein is CASSKATGGGLGYGNEQFF.

The chain couples TRBV7-9 to TRBJ1-2; D not certain. The ends were cut back, 5 bases at V and 6 bases at J, with 19 bases in the middle. The CDR3 loop spans 15 amino acids. The germline V gene encodes CDR1 SEHNR and CDR2 FQNEAQ (reference sequence). The CDR3 nucleotides are TGTGCCAGCAGCCGGTCCGCCGGCACTACCAATGGCTACACCTTC. Encoded protein: CASSRSAGTTNGYTF. The full variable domain, with the rest looked up from reference TRBV7-9 and TRBJ1-2, is DTGVSQNPRHKITKRGQNVTFRCDPISEHNRLYWYRQTLGQGPEFLTYFQNEAQLEKSRLLSDRFSAERPKGSFSTLEIQRTEQGDSAMYLCASSRSAGTTNGYTFGSGTRLTVV.

This clone was counted once. This chain links TRBV27 with TRBJ2-7; D is possibly TRBD1 (6 bases). V lost 0 bases to trimming and J lost 0 bases, with 12 bases between them. In germline, CDR1 is MNHEY, CDR2 SMNVEV (reference sequence). The CDR3 runs to 16 residues. DNA of the CDR3: TGTGCCAGCAGTTTATCAGCAGGGGATAGCTCCTACGAGCAGTACTTC. It specifies CASSLSAGDSSYEQYF.

The chain carries TRBV27 and TRBJ1-1; D possibly corresponds to TRBD1 (6 bases). V was clipped by 0 bases and J by 5 bases, with 13 bases between them. Germline V lookup: CDR1 MNHEY, CDR2 SMNVEV (reference sequence). CDR3 length: 15 amino acids. CDR3 DNA sequence: TGTGCCAGCAGTTTATCGGCCGGGGGGCGGACTGAAGCTTTCTTT. Protein sequence: CASSLSAGGRTEAFF.

This CDR3 reads CSGQDSSSYEQYF. The DNA for the CDR3 is TGCAGCGGACAGGATTCTAGCTCCTACGAGCAGTACTTC. The rearrangement links TRBV29-1 to TRBJ2-7, with D perhaps TRBD1 (6 bases). CDR3 length: 13 amino acids. The germline CDR1 and CDR2 sequences are SQVTM and ANQGSEA. Trimming took off 7 bases at V and 0 bases at J, with 13 bases between the two ends.